This entry describes one T cell receptor (beta chain). Its binding antigen is unknown. No base-level quality is on record; no much larger clone is a single base apart. To sequence the TCRbeta CDR3 region, genomic DNA was isolated from the sorted cells. The immunoSEQ Assay was used for sequencing of TCRbeta CDR3 regions. In TCRdb, the immuneACCESS table is reduced to in-frame sequences with V and J assigned. These tables do not hold every clone; where another copy was compared, an unresolved V gene accounts for under half, and the others remain unexplained. This sample has more than 65,000 clones in its table, and around 94% of those were observed once. About a sixth of the sample rests with the top ten. Patients with autoimmune disease history or receiving systemic immunosuppression were excluded from the trial. Peripheral blood for TCR sequencing was collected from all dose cohorts at baseline, on cycle 4 day 1, and on cycle 7 day 1. Samples came from an open-label, multicenter, first-in-human phase I dose-escalation trial of ivuxolimab. Adults with locally advanced or metastatic melanoma, renal cell, hepatocellular, or head and neck squamous cell carcinoma were enrolled in the trial. Before TCR sequencing, CD4+ and CD8+ T cells were separately sorted from peripheral blood.

Deletion took 4 bases off V and 0 bases off J, with a span of 14 bases between the germline ends. The CDR3 runs 16 residues from the cysteine to the phenylalanine. Solely the CDR3 DNA is kept, with 48 bases framed from the first base. CDR1 is given as SGHRS and CDR2 as YFSETQ, both from the germline V gene. This sample is part of a study of OX40 agonist ivuxolimab in advanced cancers. General notes on the study: Ivuxolimab was a fully human IgG2 agonistic monoclonal antibody targeting the costimulatory receptor OX40 (CD134). Partial responses were achieved by three dose-escalation patients, of whom one had hepatocellular carcinoma and two had cutaneous melanoma. The purpose of peripheral TCRbeta sequencing was to test whether ivuxolimab changed TCR sequence diversity and led to clonal T-cell expansion. Prior anti-PD-1, anti-PD-L1 or anti-CTLA-4 therapy was permitted, and 40% to 50% of dose-escalation patients had received checkpoint inhibitors. Of the approximately 50 patients in dose escalation, approximately 20 had hepatocellular carcinoma, some 15 had melanoma, 9 had renal cell carcinoma and 9 had head and neck cancer. A male proportion of roughly 80% and a mean age of approximately 60 years, ranging from about 23 to 90, were recorded for the dose-escalation cohort. The paper covers the monotherapy dose-escalation part of the phase I ivuxolimab trial, which included N of about 50 patients. Intravenous ivuxolimab was administered to patients every 2 weeks at six dose levels: 0.01, 0.1, 0.3, 1.5, 3 and 10 mg/kg.

The full study reports these points: Partial responders in the 0.1-3.0 mg/kg groups had among the lowest normalized peripheral clonal expansion, especially among CD8+ T cells. At doses of 0.1 to 3.0 mg/kg, clonal expansion of both CD4+ and CD8+ blood T cells was observed from baseline to week 6. On average, CD8+ T cells showed more expanded clones than CD4+ T cells after ivuxolimab. The antigen specificity of the clonally expanded peripheral T cells was not determined. Low levels of normalized T-cell clonal expansion were also seen in some nonresponding patients.

The chain employs TRBV5-1 and TRBJ2-1; the D gene is possibly TRBD2, with 6 bases matching. This clonotype was obtained from an adult with an advanced solid tumor such as melanoma, head and neck, liver or kidney cancer. Here the sequenced sample was CD4+ or CD8+ T cells sorted from blood, taken in a trial of the OX40 agonist ivuxolimab. The DNA reads TGCGCCAGCAGCCCCCCCCTAGCGAGCTCCTACAATGAGCAGTTCTTC. Its amino acids are CASSPPLASSYNEQFF.